This T cell receptor beta chain was captured by sequencing in a study of cytomegalovirus exposure and HLA in healthy donors. Study details: The use of the same platform for the 90 to 150 validation repertoires and the roughly 700 first-cohort repertoires was reported by a later analysis. Study-wide points: It was found in a later analysis that first-cohort TCR clusters tended to co-occur in the 130 or so validation repertoires. The study put 150 to 200 TCR beta chains on its list as cytomegalovirus-associated.

With respect to this clone: Its matching antigen is unknown.

Using immunoSEQ multiplex PCR, the repertoire was profiled, and TCRdb retains in-frame clones only, with some absent. The sample carries some 60,000 clones, 85% to 95% recorded once. The sample was PBMCs. This receptor was taken from a young man in good health and CMV-seropositive.

The CDR3 protein is CASRILRRGHKVSNQPQHF. The CDR3 nucleotides are TGTGCCAGCAGGATACTTCGAAGGGGGCACAAAGTTAGCAATCAGCCCCAGCATTTT. The V and J genes are TRBV28 and TRBJ1-5, with TRBD1 matching over 7 bases. The CDR3 is 19 amino acids. J gave up 0 bases and V 6 bases, and 17 bases lay outside the gene matches. CDR1 and CDR2 from the germline V gene are MDHEN and SYDVKM. Based on the CDR3 plus reference TRBV28 and TRBJ1-5, the full variable domain is DVKVTQSSRYLVKRTGEKVFLECVQDMDHENMFWYRQDPGLGLRLIYFSYDVKMKEKGDIPEGYSVSREKKERFSLILESASTNQTSMYLCASRILRRGHKVSNQPQHFGDGTRLSIL.